The 12 T cell receptor beta chains below all came from one sample that was sequenced in a study of cytomegalovirus exposure and HLA in healthy donors. Use of 60 Vbeta and 13 Jbeta primers characterized the PCR. Only in-frame clones appear in the TCRdb table, and some are missing; sequencing was by immunoSEQ multiplex PCR. The data show 100,000 to 150,000 clones, roughly 80% seen once. The sequenced material came from PBMCs. All receptors derive from a boy aged 5-17 years in good health and CMV-seronegative.

V usage is TRBV9 and J usage is TRBJ2-2; no clear D. The CDR3 extends over 17 amino acids. Trimming stripped 4 bases from V and 0 bases from J, with 16 bases between. The germline V gene has CDR1 SGDLS and CDR2 YYNGEE. The CDR3 is CASSLHPDLSNTGELFF. DNA for the CDR3: TGTGCCAGCAGCTTACACCCAGACTTGTCGAACACCGGGGAGCTGTTTTTT. Filled out from reference TRBV9 and TRBJ2-2, the complete variable domain reads DSGVTQTPKHLITATGQRVTLRCSPRSGDLSVYWYQQSLDQGLQFLIQYYNGEERAKGNILERFSAQQFPDLHSELNLSSLELGDSALYFCASSLHPDLSNTGELFFGEGSRLTVL.

This chain connects TRBV9 to TRBJ1-2, with TRBD1 matching over 9 bases. The V gene's germline CDR1 is SGDLS and CDR2 YYNGEE. Trimming removed 3 bases from V and 6 bases from J; junction bases left unmatched: 9. The CDR3 runs 15 residues. CDR3 sequence reads: CASSAWDREEDGYTF. The CDR3 DNA reads TGTGCCAGCAGCGCGTGGGACAGGGAAGAGGATGGCTACACCTTC.

The chain recombines TRBV5-1 with TRBJ2-5, with 8 nucleotides matching TRBD2. Germline assignment: CDR1 SGHRS and CDR2 YFSETQ. V gave up 4 bases and J gave up 4 bases; unmatched junction bases: 6. This CDR3 has 14 residues. The CDR3 DNA reads TGCGCCAGCAGCGAAACTAGCGGAGGAGAGACCCAGTACTTC. This gives the protein CASSETSGGETQYF.

The chain combines TRBV5-6 with TRBJ1-5; D is undetermined. This CDR3 has 15 residues. CDR1 is SGHDT and CDR2 is YYEEEE in the germline V gene. With 0 bases removed from V and 4 bases from J, the gap between germline ends came to 11 bases. CDR3 loop: CASSLVTDENQPQHF. The CDR3 DNA reads as TGTGCCAGCAGCTTGGTAACAGACGAAAATCAGCCCCAGCATTTT.

V is TRBV11-3 and J is TRBJ1-5; 7 bases line up with TRBD1. V lost 4 bases and J lost 1; bases outside the gene matches: 7. There are 16 residues in the CDR3. In germline, CDR1 is SGHNT, CDR2 YENEEA. The CDR3 region is CASSSDRATSNQPQHF. DNA of the CDR3: TGTGCCAGCAGCTCAGACAGGGCAACCAGCAATCAGCCCCAGCATTTT.

This chain joins TRBV7-9 and TRBJ2-7; perhaps TRBD1 as D (6 bases). The length of the CDR3 is 14 residues. Germline assignment: CDR1 SEHNR and CDR2 FQNEAQ (reference sequence). Trimming pared 1 base from V and 3 bases from J, leaving 10 bases between. The CDR3 nucleotides read TGTGCCAGCAGCTTAGGGACAGCGTTCTACGAGCAGTACTTC. It codes for CASSLGTAFYEQYF.

This chain joins TRBV4-3 and TRBJ2-5; TRBD2 might be the D (5 bases). In germline, CDR1 is LGHNA, CDR2 YSLEER. The CDR3 has 14 amino acids. The V end was cut by 8 bases, the J end by 4 bases, with 17 bases between. CDR3 loop: CASGNGLAGETQYF. As DNA, the CDR3 is TGCGCCAGCGGCAACGGGCTAGCAGGAGAGACCCAGTACTTC.

The J gene is TRBJ2-3, the V gene TRBV6-4, with D possibly being TRBD2 (6 bases). Germline lookup yields CDR1 MRHNA and CDR2 SNTAGT. The CDR3 is 17 amino acids. The V end lost 6 bases, the J end lost 1 base, and 20 bases lay between the germline ends. CDR3 in amino acids: CASSPGVAGLGTDTQYF. As DNA, the CDR3 is TGTGCCAGCAGCCCGGGGGTAGCCGGTCTCGGCACAGATACGCAGTATTTT.

This clone was observed once. The chain employs TRBV4-1 and TRBJ1-3; possibly TRBD1 for D (5 bases). The germline V and J ends were trimmed by 7 bases and 0 bases, with 10 bases remaining between them. The V gene's germline CDR1 is MGHRA and CDR2 YSYEKL. The CDR3 contains 14 residues. The CDR3 sequence is CASTSDISGNTIYF. Here the CDR3 DNA reads TGCGCCAGCACCTCGGACATCTCTGGAAACACCATATATTTT.

The chain couples TRBV27 to TRBJ2-7; 9 bases align to TRBD2. Germline CDR1 is MNHEY and CDR2 is SMNVEV (reference sequence). V dropped 4 bases and J dropped 5; count of bases not matched to a gene: 9. CDR3 length: 15 residues. The CDR3 reads CASSSLAGQRHEQYF. As DNA, the CDR3 is TGTGCCAGCAGTTCCCTAGCGGGGCAGCGCCACGAGCAGTACTTC.

The J gene is TRBJ2-1, the V gene TRBV11-3; 10 bases map to TRBD2. Germline V gene data show CDR1 as SGHNT and CDR2 as YENEEA. The CDR3 runs to 15 residues. The junction had 6 bases not matched to a gene; V was cut back by 1 base and J by 9 bases. The CDR3 region is CASSLGSSGRGEQFF. The CDR3 DNA sequence: TGTGCCAGCAGCTTAGGATCTAGCGGGAGAGGTGAGCAGTTCTTC.

The chain combines TRBV30 with TRBJ2-2, with 7 bases that match TRBD2. The CDR3 covers 15 residues. V shed 2 bases and J 5 bases; nucleotides not matched to a gene: 8. The V gene's germline CDR1 is GTSNPN and CDR2 SVGIG (reference sequence). Here the CDR3 DNA reads TGTGCCTGGAGTCCGAGCGGGACCGTTACCGGGGAGCTGTTTTTT. This sequence encodes CAWSPSGTVTGELFF.